This T cell receptor beta chain stems from a study of blood T cells in healthy people across ages (dated by TCRdb to 2014 to 2015). Looking at the study overall: Template switching captured roughly one uniquely barcoded TCR beta cDNA molecule per two T cells in model experiments. Age-related changes in TCR beta repertoire diversity were measured in the study by deep sequencing normalized with unique cDNA molecular identifiers. The donors were split into four age groups: young (average 16 years), middle-aged (39), aged (approximately 59) and long-lived (approximately 80). Using the same blood draw, the study looked at two additional independent replicas of 1 million unique cDNA reads for two donors, one aged 18 to 29 and the other aged 80 or older. Broader findings and caveats from the paper: Because donor CMV infection status was unknown, age-related changes in expanded clonotypes were potentially confounded. As age increased, observed TCR beta diversity per million T cells dropped in a roughly linear way, and a significant reduction was already evident by age about 36. Because profiling used bulk unsorted PBMCs, naive and antigen-experienced compartments could not be compared conclusively. Estimates of total diversity from one million sequenced T cells were regarded as lower bounds and underestimates. A strong correlation was found between observed TCR beta diversity and the percentage of naive T cells measured by flow cytometry. The long-lived group showed more naive CD4+ T cells, fewer expanded clones and increased TCR diversity than the aged group, suggesting age selection.

Spanning cysteine to phenylalanine, the CDR3 consists of 12 amino acids. The retained sequence is limited to the CDR3, 36 bases, with the frame set at the first base. The V and J ends are trimmed by 8 bases and 11 bases, leaving 17 bases between them. CDR1 SGHTA and CDR2 FQGNSA were looked up in the germline V gene. The library was built by means of 5' RACE. These reads were obtained on an Illumina HiSeq 2500. The second PCR ran for about 6 to 12 cycles and used a J-beta primer mix along with a sample-barcoded 5' primer. A unique molecular identifier was introduced onto each TCR beta cDNA molecule by a template-switch 5' adaptor carrying 12 random nucleotides. At least 2.5 million CDR3-containing paired-end reads were obtained from each sample. First-strand cDNA was synthesized from all RNA with the Mint cDNA synthesis kit, primed by a TRBC-specific oligonucleotide. After uracil-DNA glycosylase treatment, a first 18-cycle PCR used universal primers M1SS and BC2_uni_R on all cDNA. The original methods were these. For normalization, 1 million high-quality reads, each with a distinct molecular identifier, were randomly selected from each sample. Reads with shared molecular identifiers were discarded instead of being binned into consensus sequences. MiTCR, with a Q25 quality threshold and the strictest error-elimination algorithm, was used for CDR3 identification, clonotype clustering and error correction. A nonparametric unseen species model with Euler transformation was used to estimate lower-bound total TCR beta diversity. TCRdb reprocessed the public reads (quality trimming at Q25 with fastp, clone calling with MiXCR) and kept in-frame beta chains. Each record represents a unique CDR3 protein, reported with the most common genes and DNA among its rows. The V and J calls follow TCRdb's processing rather than the paper's. This sample is represented by hundreds of thousands of distinct CDR3 sequences; approximately 25% of them were singletons. Around 10% of the sample is taken by the ten largest.

Donors were 35 to 40 systemically healthy Caucasian individuals from Russia aged roughly 6 to 100 years. Each donor gave about 9.7 milliliters of peripheral blood, drawn into EDTA-treated Vacutainer tubes. Ficoll-Paque density-gradient centrifugation was used to isolate PBMCs, with at least 6.5 million per sample. Trizol reagent was used to extract total RNA from PBMCs, with at least 5.5 micrograms per sample. For every donor, flow cytometry on a PBMC aliquot measured the percentage of naive CD45RAhigh/CD27high T cells. Note on this clonotype: Its antigen has not been determined. There are no base qualities to consult, and no much larger clone falls within one base.

The sample was also reused in another study, on T cells of mothers and their children. As that second study puts it: Nine systemically healthy Caucasian individuals, comprising three mothers and their six children, were included as donors. cDNA synthesis consumed the entire amount of extracted RNA, loaded at around 1.5 ug RNA in each 15 ul reaction. In the second PCR, sample barcodes and 2-4 random nucleotides were introduced via the M1S primer. More than 8 million TCR beta CDR3 reads were obtained from each mother, and 2.5 million to 3 million reads were obtained from each child. TCR recombination output is similarly shaped by thymic selection in related and unrelated pairs, with a minor effect exerted by inherited differences. Normalized repertoire overlap was always found to be slightly, but never significantly, higher in related mother-child pairs than in unrelated mother-child pairs. With a sensitivity of about 100 clones per million clonotypes, no persistent microchimeric T cell clones were detected. In the study, deep NGS was used to compare the TCR beta repertoires of mothers and children, and features distinguishing related mother-child pairs from unrelated individuals were sought. The mean age was roughly 40 +/- 4 years for the mothers and about 10 +/- 4 years for the children. Libraries were sequenced on Illumina HiSeq 2000 with 100+100 nt paired-end reads after adapter ligation with NEBNext reagents. To prevent cross-contamination, the mother and child libraries were prepared one month apart and sequenced in separate runs. Between roughly 500,000 and 2,000,000 distinct TCR beta clonotypes were identified per donor. Naive TCR beta clonotypes were estimated from low-frequency clonotypes matched to each donor's FACS-determined naive share, without sorting.

The origin of this receptor is a boy aged 5 to 17 in good health. The rearranged segments are TRBV7-2 and TRBJ2-3, with the D segment identity uncertain. Sequences were obtained from blood. The CDR3: CASAFASTGQYF. The DNA sequence follows: TGTGCCAGCGCCTTCGCCTCAACGGGGCAGTATTTT.